These 12 T cell receptor beta chains share one sample of origin, sequenced in a study of cytomegalovirus exposure and HLA in healthy donors. It was with 60 Vbeta and 13 Jbeta primers that the PCR ran. Here immunoSEQ multiplex PCR was the method, and the copy in TCRdb shows in-frame clones only, minus some. The listing records 120,000 to 150,000 clones. Sequenced input: PBMCs. These receptors were obtained from a man in his forties in good health and CMV-seronegative.

J is TRBJ1-2 and V is TRBV2, with D perhaps matching TRBD1 (6 bases). The CDR3 loop spans 12 amino acids. Trimming shortened V by 8 bases and J by 2 bases, and 9 bases separated the two germline ends. The germline gives CDR1 SNHLY, CDR2 FYNNEI. CDR3 sequence reads: CASAGENYGYTF. The CDR3 region has the DNA TGTGCCAGCGCAGGGGAGAACTATGGCTACACCTTC.

The rearrangement joins TRBV5-6 to TRBJ1-5; 7 bases map to TRBD1. This CDR3 has 15 amino acids. J was trimmed by 4 bases and V by 0 bases; bases with no gene match: 4. The germline V gene encodes CDR1 SGHDT and CDR2 YYEEEE. The CDR3 DNA sequence: TGTGCCAGCAGCTTGGCCGGGACAGTGAATCAGCCCCAGCATTTT. Residues: CASSLAGTVNQPQHF. Combining the CDR3 with reference TRBV5-6 and TRBJ1-5 gives the whole variable domain DAGVTQSPTHLIKTRGQQVTLRCSPKSGHDTVSWYQQALGQGPQFIFQYYEEEERQRGNFPDRFSGHQFPNYSSELNVNALLLGDSALYLCASSLAGTVNQPQHFGDGTRLSIL.

The chain carries TRBV6-1 and TRBJ2-7, with D perhaps matching TRBD1 (5 bases). Germline lookup yields CDR1 MNHNS and CDR2 SASEGT. Trimming left V 4 bases short and J 3 bases short, with 7 bases between. The CDR3 runs to 12 residues. CDR3 nucleotides: TGTGCCAGCAGTGGAGGACACTACGAGCAGTACTTC. It codes for CASSGGHYEQYF.

The genes are TRBV19 and TRBJ1-5; 7 bases agree with TRBD1. The DNA end lines up better with TRBJ2-3; the J call may be wrong. Germline CDR1 LNHDA, CDR2 SQIVND (reference sequence). The CDR3 totals 18 residues. The CDR3 protein is CASSTDPQLGQLNQPQYF. The CDR3, as DNA: TGTGCCAGTAGTACGGATCCTCAATTGGGACAGCTCAATCAGCCCCAGTATTTT.

The rearrangement uses TRBV7-3 and TRBJ1-6; 10 nucleotides align to TRBD1. This CDR3 has 15 residues. V lost 4 bases to trimming and J lost 5 bases; unmatched junction nucleotides: 2. CDR1 SGHTA and CDR2 FQGTGA come from the germline V gene. The CDR3 coding sequence is TGTGCCAGCAGCTCCGGGACAGGGGATAATTCACCCCTCCACTTT. Its translation: CASSSGTGDNSPLHF.

This chain joins TRBV6-1 and TRBJ1-1; D gene uncertain. V was pared by 7 bases and J by 1 base, with 13 bases between. Germline values: CDR1 MNHNS, CDR2 SASEGT. The CDR3 loop spans 14 amino acids. The CDR3 loop is CASTAAGQNTEAFF. CDR3 in DNA: TGTGCCAGCACAGCGGCGGGCCAGAACACTGAAGCTTTCTTT.

V usage is TRBV11-2 and J usage is TRBJ2-2; tentatively, D is TRBD1 (5 bases). In germline, CDR1 is SGHAT, CDR2 FQNNGV. Trimming removed 6 bases at V and 7 bases at J, with 12 bases between. The CDR3 loop spans 13 amino acids. The CDR3 sequence: CASSIQGIGELFF. As DNA, the CDR3 is TGTGCCAGCAGTATCCAGGGAATCGGGGAGCTGTTTTTT. The entire variable domain, with the rest obtained from reference TRBV11-2 and TRBJ2-2, is as follows: EAGVAQSPRYKIIEKRQSVAFWCNPISGHATLYWYQQILGQGPKLLIQFQNNGVVDDSQLPKDRFSAERLKGVDSTLKIQPAKLEDSAVYLCASSIQGIGELFFGEGSRLTVL.

This CDR3 reads CASSQPGTEETQYF. In DNA, the CDR3 is TGTGCCAGCAGCCAACCCGGGACAGAAGAGACCCAGTACTTC. This sequence joins TRBV4-2 and TRBJ2-5; 7 nucleotides line up with TRBD1. The CDR3 runs 14 residues. The J segment lost 3 bases and the V segment lost 2 bases, leaving 3 bases of the junction unmatched. Germline CDR1 and CDR2: LGHNA and YNFKEQ.

This sequence joins TRBV10-3 and TRBJ2-5, with D tentatively TRBD1 (6 bases). The DNA end favors TRBJ2-7, so the J call may be wrong. This CDR3 region has 15 residues. Germline V gives CDR1 ENHRY, CDR2 SYGVKD. The CDR3: CAISESKQGTYEQYF. CDR3 nucleotide sequence: TGTGCCATCAGTGAGTCCAAACAGGGAACCTACGAGCAGTACTTC.

The chain uses TRBV6-1 and TRBJ2-6; 8 positions match TRBD1. Germline V lookup: CDR1 MNHNS, CDR2 SASEGT. The J segment lost 2 bases and the V segment lost 7 bases, leaving 4 bases of the junction unmatched. CDR3 length equals 15 residues. This chain's CDR3 is CASILQGAGANVLTF. The CDR3 DNA follows: TGTGCCAGCATCCTACAGGGGGCTGGGGCCAACGTCCTGACTTTC.

V gene TRBV6-5 combines with J gene TRBJ1-2, with D possibly TRBD1 on 5 matching bases. This CDR3 contains 14 residues. Trimming removed 6 bases at V and 4 bases at J, with 15 bases between. CDR1 and CDR2 from the germline V gene are MNHEY and SVGAGI. CDR3 sequence (DNA): TGTGCCAGCAGCCGTACCCTGGGGCCCTATGGCTACACCTTC. It yields the protein CASSRTLGPYGYTF.

This chain uses TRBV4-2 with TRBJ2-3, with D maybe TRBD1 (5 bases). Germline lookup yields CDR1 LGHNA and CDR2 YNFKEQ. The ends were cut back, 6 bases at V and 4 bases at J, with 17 bases in the middle. The CDR3 contains 15 residues. The CDR3 sequence: CASRQTDTRPDTQYF. The CDR3 region has the DNA TGTGCCAGCAGGCAGACAGACACCAGGCCAGATACGCAGTATTTT.